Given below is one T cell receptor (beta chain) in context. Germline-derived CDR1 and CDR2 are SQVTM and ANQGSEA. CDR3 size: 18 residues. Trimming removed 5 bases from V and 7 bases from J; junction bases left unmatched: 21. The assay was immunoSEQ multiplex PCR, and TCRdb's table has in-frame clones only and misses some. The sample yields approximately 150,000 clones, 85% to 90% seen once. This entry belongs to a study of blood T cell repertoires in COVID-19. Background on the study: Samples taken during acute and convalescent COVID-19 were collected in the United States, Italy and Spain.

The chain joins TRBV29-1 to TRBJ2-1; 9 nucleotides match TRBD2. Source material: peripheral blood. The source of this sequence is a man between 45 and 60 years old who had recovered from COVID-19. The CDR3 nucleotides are TGCAGCGTTCTATTGGGACTAGCAGGGCAAACAGGGCCAAATGAGCAGTTCTTC. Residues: CSVLLGLAGQTGPNEQFF.